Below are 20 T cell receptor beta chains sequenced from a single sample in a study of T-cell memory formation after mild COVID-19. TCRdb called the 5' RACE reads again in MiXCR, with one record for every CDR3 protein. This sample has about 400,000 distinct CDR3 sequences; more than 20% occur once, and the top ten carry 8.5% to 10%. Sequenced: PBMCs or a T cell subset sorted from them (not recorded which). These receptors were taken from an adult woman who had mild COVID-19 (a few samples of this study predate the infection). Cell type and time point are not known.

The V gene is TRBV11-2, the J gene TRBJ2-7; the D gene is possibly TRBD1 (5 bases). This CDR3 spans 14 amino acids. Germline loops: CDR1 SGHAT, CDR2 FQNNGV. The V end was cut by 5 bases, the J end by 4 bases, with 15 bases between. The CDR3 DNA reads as TGTGCCAGCAGCCCAATTGGGGCATCTTACGAGCAGTACTTC. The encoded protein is CASSPIGASYEQYF.

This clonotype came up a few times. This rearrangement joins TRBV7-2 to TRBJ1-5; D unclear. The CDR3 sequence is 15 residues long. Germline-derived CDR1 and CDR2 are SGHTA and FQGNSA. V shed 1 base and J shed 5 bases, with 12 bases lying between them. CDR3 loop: CASSLGFSVDQPQHF. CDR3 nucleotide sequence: TGTGCCAGCAGCTTAGGTTTCTCAGTTGATCAGCCCCAGCATTTT.

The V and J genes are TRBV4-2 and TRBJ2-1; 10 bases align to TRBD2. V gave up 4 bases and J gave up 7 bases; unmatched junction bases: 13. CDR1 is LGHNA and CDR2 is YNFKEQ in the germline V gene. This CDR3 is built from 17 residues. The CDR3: CASSPGTSEEGWNEQFF. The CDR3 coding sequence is TGTGCCAGCAGCCCCGGGACTAGCGAGGAGGGTTGGAATGAGCAGTTCTTC.

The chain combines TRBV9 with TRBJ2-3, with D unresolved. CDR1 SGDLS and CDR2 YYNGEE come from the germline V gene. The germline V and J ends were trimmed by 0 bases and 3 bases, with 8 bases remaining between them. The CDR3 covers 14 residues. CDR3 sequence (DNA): TGTGCCAGCAGCGTAGAAGCTAGTACAGATACGCAGTATTTT. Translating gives CASSVEASTDTQYF.

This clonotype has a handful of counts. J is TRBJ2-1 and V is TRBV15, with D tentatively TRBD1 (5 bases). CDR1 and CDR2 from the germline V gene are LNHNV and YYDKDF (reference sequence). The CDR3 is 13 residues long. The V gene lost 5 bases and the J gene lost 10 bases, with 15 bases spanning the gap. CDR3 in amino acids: CATSESVGQEQFF. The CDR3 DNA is TGTGCCACCAGCGAGTCCGTGGGGCAGGAGCAGTTCTTC.

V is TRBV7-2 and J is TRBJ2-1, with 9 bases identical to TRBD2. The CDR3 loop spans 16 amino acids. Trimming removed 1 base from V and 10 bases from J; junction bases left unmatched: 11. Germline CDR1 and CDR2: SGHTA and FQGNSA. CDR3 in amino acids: CASSLVLAGGRGEQFF. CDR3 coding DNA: TGTGCCAGCAGCTTAGTGCTGGCGGGGGGGCGCGGAGAGCAGTTCTTC.

CDR3 sequence (DNA): TGTGCCAGCAGCTTAGCGCCGGGACTAGCGGGGACAGATACGCAGTATTTT. This translates into CASSLAPGLAGTDTQYF. This chain joins TRBV7-2 and TRBJ2-3, with TRBD2 identical over 13 bases. V lost 0 bases, J lost 3 bases, and 3 bases stayed unmatched. The CDR3 has 17 residues. Germline-derived CDR1 and CDR2 are SGHTA and FQGNSA.

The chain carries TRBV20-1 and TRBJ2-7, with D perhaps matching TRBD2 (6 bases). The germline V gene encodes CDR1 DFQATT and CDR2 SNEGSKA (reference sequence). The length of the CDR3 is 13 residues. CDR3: CSGRGSSPYEQYF. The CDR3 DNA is TGCAGCGGCCGGGGGAGTTCCCCCTACGAGCAGTACTTC.

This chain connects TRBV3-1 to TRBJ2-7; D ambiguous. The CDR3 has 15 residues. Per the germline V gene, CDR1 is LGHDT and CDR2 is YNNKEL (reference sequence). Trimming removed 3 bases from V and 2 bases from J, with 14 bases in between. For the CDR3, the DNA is TGTGCCAGCAGCCAGATTTTTGCGGCAGCCTACGAGCAGTACTTC. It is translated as CASSQIFAAAYEQYF.

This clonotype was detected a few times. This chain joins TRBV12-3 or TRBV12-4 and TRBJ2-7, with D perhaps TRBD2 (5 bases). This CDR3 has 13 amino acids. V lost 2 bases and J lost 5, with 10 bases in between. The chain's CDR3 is CASSLSGIDEQYF. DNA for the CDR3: TGTGCCAGCAGTTTATCGGGGATCGACGAGCAGTACTTC.

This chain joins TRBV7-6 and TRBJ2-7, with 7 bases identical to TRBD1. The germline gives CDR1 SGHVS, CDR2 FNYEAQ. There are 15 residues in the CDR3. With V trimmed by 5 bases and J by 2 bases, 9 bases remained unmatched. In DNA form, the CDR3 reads TGTGCCAGCAGCCCCGGGACAGCCGTTCCCTACGAGCAGTACTTC. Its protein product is CASSPGTAVPYEQYF.

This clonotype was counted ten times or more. The CDR3 region is CASSFGGGTEAFF. The CDR3 DNA is TGTGCCAGCAGTTTCGGTGGGGGCACTGAAGCTTTCTTT. The J gene is TRBJ1-1, the V gene TRBV12-3 or TRBV12-4; maybe TRBD1 (5 bases). The V and J ends lost 3 bases and 4 bases respectively, with 9 bases between them. The CDR3 runs to 13 residues.

The CDR3 bases are TGCGCCAGCAGCTTATGGGCGGGAGGAAACAATGAGCAGTTCTTC. It translates to CASSLWAGGNNEQFF. This chain uses TRBV5-1 with TRBJ2-1, with 8 bases fitting TRBD2. The CDR3 sequence is 15 residues long. The trim removed 2 bases at V and 5 bases at J, leaving 6 bases unmatched. Germline CDR1 SGHRS, CDR2 YFSETQ.

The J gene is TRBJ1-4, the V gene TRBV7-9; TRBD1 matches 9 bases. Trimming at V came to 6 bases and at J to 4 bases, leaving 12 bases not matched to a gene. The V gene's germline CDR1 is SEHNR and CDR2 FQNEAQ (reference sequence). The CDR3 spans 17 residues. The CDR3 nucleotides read TGTGCCAGCAGGAGCCCGGGAGGGACAGGGCTTAATGAAAAACTGTTTTTT. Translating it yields CASRSPGGTGLNEKLFF. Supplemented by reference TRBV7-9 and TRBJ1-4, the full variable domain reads DTGVSQNPRHKITKRGQNVTFRCDPISEHNRLYWYRQTLGQGPEFLTYFQNEAQLEKSRLLSDRFSAERPKGSFSTLEIQRTEQGDSAMYLCASRSPGGTGLNEKLFFGSGTQLSVL.

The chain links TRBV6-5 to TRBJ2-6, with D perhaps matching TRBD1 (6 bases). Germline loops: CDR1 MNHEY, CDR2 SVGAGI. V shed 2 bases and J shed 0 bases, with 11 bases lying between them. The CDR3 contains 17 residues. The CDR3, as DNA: TGTGCCAGCAGTTACGACAGGCCCACCTCTGGGGCCAACGTCCTGACTTTC. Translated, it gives CASSYDRPTSGANVLTF.

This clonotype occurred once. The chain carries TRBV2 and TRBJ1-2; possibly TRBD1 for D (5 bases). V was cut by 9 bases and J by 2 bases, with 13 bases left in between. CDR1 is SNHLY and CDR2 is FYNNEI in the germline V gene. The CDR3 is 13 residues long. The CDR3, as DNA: TGTGCCAGTAGGGGCGGGGGAAACTATGGCTACACCTTC. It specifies CASRGGGNYGYTF.

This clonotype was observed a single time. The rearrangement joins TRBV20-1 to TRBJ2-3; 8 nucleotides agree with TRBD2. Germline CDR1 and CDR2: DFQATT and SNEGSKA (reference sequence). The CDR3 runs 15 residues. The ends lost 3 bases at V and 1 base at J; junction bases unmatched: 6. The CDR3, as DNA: TGCAGTGCTAGGGCTAGCGGGTTGGGCACAGATACGCAGTATTTT. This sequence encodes CSARASGLGTDTQYF.

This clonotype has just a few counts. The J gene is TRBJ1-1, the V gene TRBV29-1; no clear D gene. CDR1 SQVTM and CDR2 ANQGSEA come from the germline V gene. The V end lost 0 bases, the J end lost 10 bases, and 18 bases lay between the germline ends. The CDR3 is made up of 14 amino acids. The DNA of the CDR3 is TGCAGCGTTGAAGACGGAGGACCGCTGGTTTTAGCTTTCTTT. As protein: CSVEDGGPLVLAFF.

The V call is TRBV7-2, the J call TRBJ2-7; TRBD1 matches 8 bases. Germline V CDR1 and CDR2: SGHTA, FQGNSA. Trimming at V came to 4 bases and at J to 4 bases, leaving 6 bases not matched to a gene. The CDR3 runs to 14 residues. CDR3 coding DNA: TGTGCCAGCAGCTCTAAAGGACAGGGTTACGAGCAGTACTTC. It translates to CASSSKGQGYEQYF.

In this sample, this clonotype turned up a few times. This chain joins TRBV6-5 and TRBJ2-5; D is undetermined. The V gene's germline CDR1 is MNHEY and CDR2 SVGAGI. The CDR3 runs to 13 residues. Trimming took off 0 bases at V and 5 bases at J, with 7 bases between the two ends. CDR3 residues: CASSYSLRETQYF. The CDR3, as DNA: TGTGCCAGCAGTTACTCTTTGAGGGAGACCCAGTACTTC.